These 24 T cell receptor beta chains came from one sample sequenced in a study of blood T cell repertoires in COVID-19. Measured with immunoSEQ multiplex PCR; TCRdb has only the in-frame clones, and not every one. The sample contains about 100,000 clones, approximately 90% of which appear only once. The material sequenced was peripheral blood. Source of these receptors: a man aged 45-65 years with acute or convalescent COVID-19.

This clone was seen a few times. CDR3 DNA: TGCAGTGCCAGTGAGGGGTTAGAGGGAAAGCCCCAGCATTTT. This codes for CSASEGLEGKPQHF. This chain uses TRBV20-1 with TRBJ1-5; D perhaps matches TRBD1 (5 bases). The V gene's germline CDR1 is DFQATT and CDR2 SNEGSKA (reference sequence). V lost 6 bases and J 8 bases, leaving 20 bases between the germline ends. CDR3 length equals 14 residues.

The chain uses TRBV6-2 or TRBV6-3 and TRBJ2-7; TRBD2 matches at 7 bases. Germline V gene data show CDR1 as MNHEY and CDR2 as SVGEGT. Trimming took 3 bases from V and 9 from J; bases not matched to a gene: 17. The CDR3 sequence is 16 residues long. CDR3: CASSYPLGLEAVGQYF. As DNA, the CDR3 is TGTGCCAGCAGTTATCCCCTCGGACTAGAGGCGGTGGGGCAGTACTTC.

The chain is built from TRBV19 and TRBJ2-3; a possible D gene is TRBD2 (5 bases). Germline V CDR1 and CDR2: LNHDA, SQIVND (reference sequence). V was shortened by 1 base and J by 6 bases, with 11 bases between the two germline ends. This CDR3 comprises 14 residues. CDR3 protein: CASSIGTGVDTQYF. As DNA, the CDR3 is TGTGCCAGTAGTATAGGGACTGGGGTCGATACGCAGTATTTT. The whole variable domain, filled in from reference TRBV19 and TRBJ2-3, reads DGGITQSPKYLFRKEGQNVTLSCEQNLNHDAMYWYRQDPGQGLRLIYYSQIVNDFQKGDIAEGYSVSREKKESFPLTVTSAQKNPTAFYLCASSIGTGVDTQYFGPGTRLTVL.

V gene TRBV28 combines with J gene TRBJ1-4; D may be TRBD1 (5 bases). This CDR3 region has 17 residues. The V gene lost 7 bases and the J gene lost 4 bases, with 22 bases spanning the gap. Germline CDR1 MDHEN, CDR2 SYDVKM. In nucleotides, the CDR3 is TGTGCCAGCAAGACCGGGTCCCGGGGGGAGGGTAATGAAAAACTGTTTTTT. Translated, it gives CASKTGSRGEGNEKLFF.

CDR3 in amino acids: CASSLGTPQHF. The CDR3 nucleotides read TGTGCCAGCAGTTTAGGGACACCCCAGCATTTT. The V call is TRBV28, the J call TRBJ1-5; perhaps TRBD1 as D (6 bases). V lost 2 bases, J lost 10 bases, and 6 bases lay in between. Germline CDR1 and CDR2: MDHEN and SYDVKM. This CDR3 spans 11 amino acids.

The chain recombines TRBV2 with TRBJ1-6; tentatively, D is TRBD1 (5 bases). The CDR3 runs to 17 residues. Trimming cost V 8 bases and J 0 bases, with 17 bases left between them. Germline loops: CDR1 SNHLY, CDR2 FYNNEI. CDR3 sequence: CASWITGLSSYNSPLHF. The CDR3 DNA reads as TGTGCCAGCTGGATTACGGGACTGAGCTCCTATAATTCACCCCTCCACTTT.

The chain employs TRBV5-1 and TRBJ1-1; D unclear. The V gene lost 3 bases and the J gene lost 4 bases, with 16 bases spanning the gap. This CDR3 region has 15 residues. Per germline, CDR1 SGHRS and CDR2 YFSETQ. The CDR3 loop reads CASSSSSPPGTEAFF. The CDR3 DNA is TGCGCCAGCAGCTCCTCCTCCCCGCCGGGCACTGAAGCTTTCTTT.

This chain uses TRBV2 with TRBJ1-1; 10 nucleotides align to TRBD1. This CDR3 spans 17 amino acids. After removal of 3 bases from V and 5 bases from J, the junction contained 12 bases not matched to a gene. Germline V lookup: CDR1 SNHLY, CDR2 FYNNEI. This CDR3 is CASSETRTGGGGTEAFF. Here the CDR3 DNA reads TGTGCCAGCAGTGAGACTCGGACAGGGGGTGGAGGGACTGAAGCTTTCTTT.

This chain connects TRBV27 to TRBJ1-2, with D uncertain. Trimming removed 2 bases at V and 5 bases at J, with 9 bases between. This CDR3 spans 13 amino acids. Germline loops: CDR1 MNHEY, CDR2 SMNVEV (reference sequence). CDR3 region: CASSLGSEYGYTF. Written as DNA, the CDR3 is TGTGCCAGCAGTTTAGGTTCCGAGTATGGCTACACCTTC.

The CDR3 DNA reads TGTGCCAGCAGCCAAGAGTCAGAGGCACTAGCGGGGGTATACAATGAGCAGTTCTTC. This codes for CASSQESEALAGVYNEQFF. This chain connects TRBV14 to TRBJ2-1; 11 positions agree with TRBD2. The CDR3 length is 19 residues. The germline gives CDR1 SGHDN, CDR2 FVKESK. Trimming took 0 bases from V and 4 from J; bases not matched to a gene: 11.

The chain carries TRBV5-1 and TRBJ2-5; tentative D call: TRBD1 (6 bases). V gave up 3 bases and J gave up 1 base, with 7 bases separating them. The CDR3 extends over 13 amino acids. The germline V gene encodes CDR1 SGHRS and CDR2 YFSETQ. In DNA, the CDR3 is TGCGCCAGCAGCTCGACAGGCCAAGAGACCCAGTACTTC. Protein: CASSSTGQETQYF.

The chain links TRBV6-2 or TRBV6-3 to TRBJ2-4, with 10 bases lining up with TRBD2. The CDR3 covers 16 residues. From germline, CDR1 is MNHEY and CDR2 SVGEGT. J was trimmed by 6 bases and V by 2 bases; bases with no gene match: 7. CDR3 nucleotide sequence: TGTGCCAGCAGTTACCGGCTAGCGGGGGTGGGAAACATTCAGTACTTC. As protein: CASSYRLAGVGNIQYF.

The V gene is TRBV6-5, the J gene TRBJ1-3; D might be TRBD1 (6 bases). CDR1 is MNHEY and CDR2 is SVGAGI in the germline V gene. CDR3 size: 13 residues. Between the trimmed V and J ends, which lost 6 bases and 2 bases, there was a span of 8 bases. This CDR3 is CASRQGTGNTIYF. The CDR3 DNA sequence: TGTGCCAGCAGACAGGGCACTGGAAACACCATATATTTT.

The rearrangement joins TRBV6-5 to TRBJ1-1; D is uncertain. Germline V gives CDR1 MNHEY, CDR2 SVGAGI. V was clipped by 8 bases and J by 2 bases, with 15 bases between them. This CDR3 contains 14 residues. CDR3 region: CASDVLEGNTEAFF. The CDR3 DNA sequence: TGTGCCAGCGATGTACTAGAGGGAAACACTGAAGCTTTCTTT.

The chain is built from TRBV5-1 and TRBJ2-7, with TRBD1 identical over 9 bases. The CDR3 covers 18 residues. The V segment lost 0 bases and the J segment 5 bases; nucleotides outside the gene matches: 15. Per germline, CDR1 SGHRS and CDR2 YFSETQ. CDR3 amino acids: CASSLGGQGPILVHEQYF. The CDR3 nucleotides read TGCGCCAGCAGCTTGGGAGGACAGGGGCCTATCCTAGTCCACGAGCAGTACTTC.

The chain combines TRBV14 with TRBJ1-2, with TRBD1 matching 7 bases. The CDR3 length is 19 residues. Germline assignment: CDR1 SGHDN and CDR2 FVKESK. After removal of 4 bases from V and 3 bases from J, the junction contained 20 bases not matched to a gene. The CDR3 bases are TGTGCCAGCAGCCCAAACCTCTTGACAGGGATCCCAATATACTATGGCTACACCTTC. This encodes CASSPNLLTGIPIYYGYTF.

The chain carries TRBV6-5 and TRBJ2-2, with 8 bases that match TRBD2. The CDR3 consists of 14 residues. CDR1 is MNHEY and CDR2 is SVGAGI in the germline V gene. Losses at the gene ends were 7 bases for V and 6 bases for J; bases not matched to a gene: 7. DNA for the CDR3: TGTGCCAGCAACTTAGCGGGGACCCCCGGGGAGCTGTTTTTT. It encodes CASNLAGTPGELFF.

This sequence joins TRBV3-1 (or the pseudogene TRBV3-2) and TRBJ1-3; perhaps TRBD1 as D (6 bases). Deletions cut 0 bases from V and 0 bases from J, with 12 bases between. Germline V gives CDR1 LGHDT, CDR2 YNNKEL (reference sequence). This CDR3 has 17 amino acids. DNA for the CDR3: TGTGCCAGCAGCCAAGAGGCACGGGACAACTCTGGAAACACCATATATTTT. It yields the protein CASSQEARDNSGNTIYF.

The CDR3 spells CASSSLRVGELFF. In DNA form, the CDR3 reads TGTGCCAGCAGCAGCCTTAGAGTCGGGGAGCTGTTTTTT. V is TRBV7-2 and J is TRBJ2-2; D uncertain. The V gene lost 5 bases and the J gene lost 7 bases, with 11 bases spanning the gap. The CDR3 is made up of 13 amino acids. CDR1 and CDR2 (germline): SGHTA, FQGNSA.

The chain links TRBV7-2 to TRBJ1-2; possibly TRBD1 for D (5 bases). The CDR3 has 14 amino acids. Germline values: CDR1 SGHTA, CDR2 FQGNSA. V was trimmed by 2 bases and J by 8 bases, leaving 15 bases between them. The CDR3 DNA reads TGTGCCAGCAGCTTACTGTGGCAGGGAAGAGGCTACACCTTC. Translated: CASSLLWQGRGYTF.

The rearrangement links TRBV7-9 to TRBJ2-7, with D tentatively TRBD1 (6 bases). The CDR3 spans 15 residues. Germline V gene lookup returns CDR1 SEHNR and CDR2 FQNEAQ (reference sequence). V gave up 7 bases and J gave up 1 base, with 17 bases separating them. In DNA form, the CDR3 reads TGTGCCAGCATCCCCGCCGGGACACCTTCCTACGAGCAGTACTTC. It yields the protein CASIPAGTPSYEQYF. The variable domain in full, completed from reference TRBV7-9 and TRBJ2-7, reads DTGVSQNPRHKITKRGQNVTFRCDPISEHNRLYWYRQTLGQGPEFLTYFQNEAQLEKSRLLSDRFSAERPKGSFSTLEIQRTEQGDSAMYLCASIPAGTPSYEQYFGPGTRLTVT.

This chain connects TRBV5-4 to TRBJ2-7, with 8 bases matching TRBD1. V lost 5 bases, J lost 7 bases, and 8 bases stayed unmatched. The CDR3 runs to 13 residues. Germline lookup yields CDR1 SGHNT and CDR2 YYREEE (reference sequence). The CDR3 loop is CASSKDRVGEQYF. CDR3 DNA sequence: TGTGCCAGCAGTAAGGACAGGGTGGGAGAGCAGTACTTC.

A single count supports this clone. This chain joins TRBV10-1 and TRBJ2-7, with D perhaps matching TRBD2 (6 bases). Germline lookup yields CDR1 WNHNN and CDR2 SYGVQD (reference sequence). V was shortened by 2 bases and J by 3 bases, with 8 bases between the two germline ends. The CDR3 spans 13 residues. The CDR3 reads CASSEGGSYEQYF. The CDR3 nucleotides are TGCGCCAGCAGTGAGGGGGGGAGCTACGAGCAGTACTTC.

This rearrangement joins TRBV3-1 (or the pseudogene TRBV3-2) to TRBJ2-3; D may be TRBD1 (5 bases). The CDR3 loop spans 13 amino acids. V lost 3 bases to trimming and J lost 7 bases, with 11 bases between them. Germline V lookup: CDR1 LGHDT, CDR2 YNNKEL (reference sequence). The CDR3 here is CASSQPTVNTQYF. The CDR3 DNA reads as TGTGCCAGCAGCCAGCCGACAGTAAATACGCAGTATTTT.